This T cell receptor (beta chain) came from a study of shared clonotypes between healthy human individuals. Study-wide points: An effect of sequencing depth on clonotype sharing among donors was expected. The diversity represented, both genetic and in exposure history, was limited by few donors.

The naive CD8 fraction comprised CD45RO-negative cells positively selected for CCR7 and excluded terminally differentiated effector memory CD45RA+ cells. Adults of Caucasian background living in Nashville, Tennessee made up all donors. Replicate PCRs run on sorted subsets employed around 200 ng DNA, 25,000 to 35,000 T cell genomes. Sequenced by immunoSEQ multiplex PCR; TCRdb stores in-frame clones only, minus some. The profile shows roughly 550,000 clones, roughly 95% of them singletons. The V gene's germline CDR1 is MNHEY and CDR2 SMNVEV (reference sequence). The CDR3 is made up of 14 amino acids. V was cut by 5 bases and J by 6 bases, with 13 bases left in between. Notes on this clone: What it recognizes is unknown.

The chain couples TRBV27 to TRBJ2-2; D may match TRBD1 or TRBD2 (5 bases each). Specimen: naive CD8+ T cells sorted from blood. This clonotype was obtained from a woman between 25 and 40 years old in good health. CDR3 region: CASSPIGAPGELFF. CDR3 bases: TGTGCCAGCAGTCCTATCGGGGCACCCGGGGAGCTGTTTTTT.